This T cell receptor beta chain was recorded in a study of PD-L1 blockade in urothelial cancer (dated by TCRdb to about 2017). Context from the whole study: All patients started therapy around 2014 and received atezolizumab 1,200 mg intravenously every 3 weeks. Blood samples gave a median of about 150,000 T cells and approximately 85,000 unique TCRs, with a median clonality of about 0.078. About 85% of the roughly 29 patients were males with bladder-origin urothelial cancer, and 18 of 29 reported a prior smoking history. TCR sequencing covered pretreatment tumor samples and matched, serially collected peripheral blood taken before and after atezolizumab treatment. Blood samples were analyzed at 3 weeks after treatment start (second dose) and at 6 weeks after treatment start. Pretreatment blood TCR-seq was available for about 30 patients, at least one posttreatment blood collection was obtained for approximately 24 patients, and tumor TCR-seq was available for approximately 24 patients. Progression-free survival longer than 6 months counted as durable clinical benefit, and TCR features were additionally tested against both progression-free and overall survival. Somatic, immune and clinical correlates of response to PD-L1 blockade with atezolizumab in urothelial cancer were the focus of an exploratory multi-omic analysis. In the same patients, whole exome sequencing and RNA sequencing of pretreatment tumors were performed in addition to TCR sequencing. Roughly 9 patients reached durable clinical benefit, while about 20 patients did not. An ECOG performance status of 0 or 1 was recorded for the patients, and 0 to 3 prior chemotherapy regimens had been received by the patients. Points the paper makes about the study in general: A pretreatment peripheral blood TCR clonality below the median was linked to improved progression-free and overall survival. Small sample size (n ≈ 29) and many exploratory analyses mean the results are intended to be hypothesis-generating. At 3 weeks after the start of treatment, tumor-associated TCR clones in peripheral blood had expanded more in patients with durable benefit (n ≈ 23, p = 0.022).

Sample time point, as interpreted from the label and publication: peripheral blood 6 weeks after treatment start. A cohort of 25 to 30 patients with locally advanced or metastatic urothelial carcinoma, treated at Memorial Sloan Kettering on a trial protocol, was included. Peripheral blood mononuclear cells were collected pretreatment and during treatment, with between 1 and 8 total time points per patient. The Qiagen DNeasy Blood extraction kit was used to purify genomic DNA from total PBMCs and from tumor samples. PBMCs were collected pretreatment and during treatment, and were isolated and stored as previously described. This clone was observed a single time. The antigen it binds to is not known. No base-level quality is on record; no much larger clone is a single base apart. Synthetic TCR analog templates were spiked into each PCR to estimate absolute template abundance from read counts. TCRbeta CDR3 regions were amplified from genomic DNA with bias-controlled V and J gene primers using the immunoSEQ assay. Sequencing of rearranged TCRbeta segments was done at approximately 20X coverage. In the source study's methods: Sequencing errors were corrected by clustering and CDR3s were annotated against IMGT to assign V, D and J genes. Downstream analyses used only productive TCRbeta rearrangements and left out out-of-frame or stop-codon sequences. Clonality was computed as one minus Shannon entropy normalized by the log of the number of unique productive sequences. Clones differing between time points or between blood and tumor were identified using Fisher's exact test with Benjamini-Hochberg correction, with an adjusted p below 0.01 applied as the threshold. Drawn from immuneACCESS, this table holds only the in-frame rearrangements with V and J called that TCRdb kept. Clones are partly lost; checked studies trace under half to an unresolved V gene and leave the rest unexplained. V, J and clone size are those of that table, while D and trimming were read from the DNA. Across this sample there are about 50,000 clones, with approximately 84% seen only once. The ten largest clonotypes hold 8.5% to 12% of the sample.

In the germline V gene, CDR1 corresponds to SGHVS and CDR2 to FQNEAQ. From cysteine to phenylalanine, the CDR3 is 14 amino acids long. This entry keeps only the CDR3 DNA: 42 bases, framed from base 1. Trimming removed 5 bases from V and 4 bases from J, leaving 14 bases between the germline ends. This TCR derives from a man aged 55 to 70 with urothelial cancer. The sample here was PBMCs, taken around atezolizumab (anti-PD-L1) treatment. The chain is made from TRBV7-8 and TRBJ1-2; a tentative D match to TRBD1 spans 6 bases. The CDR3 reads as follows: CASSPGGATYGYTF. In nucleotides, the sequence is TGTGCCAGCAGCCCCGGGGGGGCTACCTATGGCTACACCTTC.